A single sample is the source of the 23 T cell receptor beta chains below, sequenced in a study of CD4 T cells in relation to SARS-CoV-2 and coronaviruses. Unexposed donor CD4+ T cells date from 2011-2018, before the COVID-19 pandemic. CD4+ T cells were isolated from the cells after 10 days of culture. TCRdb's table, derived via immunoSEQ multiplex PCR, lists solely in-frame clones and lacks some. The repertoire holds tens of thousands of clones, with about 79% as singletons. These TCRs' antigens remain unknown. The sample comprised CD4+ T cells from PBMCs, cultured in vitro. Receptors were obtained from a human donor in good health.

The chain combines TRBV15 with TRBJ1-2; no clear D gene. Per germline, CDR1 LNHNV and CDR2 YYDKDF (reference sequence). CDR3 length: 12 amino acids. V was pared by 3 bases and J by 1 base, with 3 bases between. This CDR3 is CATSRDNYGYTF. The CDR3 nucleotides are TGTGCCACCAGCAGGGATAACTATGGCTACACCTTC.

The chain is built from TRBV30 and TRBJ1-3; D perhaps matches TRBD1 (5 bases). Germline V lookup: CDR1 GTSNPN, CDR2 SVGIG (reference sequence). CDR3 length: 15 amino acids. Trimming shortened V by 0 bases and J by 5 bases, and 14 bases separated the two germline ends. The chain's CDR3 is CAWSVQGTFRNTIYF. CDR3 DNA sequence: TGTGCCTGGAGTGTACAAGGGACTTTCCGAAACACCATATATTTT. The full variable domain, in which reference TRBV30 and TRBJ1-3 provide the parts outside the CDR3, is SQTIHQWPATLVQPVGSPLSLECTVEGTSNPNLYWYRQAAGRGLQLLFYSVGIGQISSEVPQNLSASRPQDRQFILSSKKLLLSDSGFYLCAWSVQGTFRNTIYFGEGSWLTVV.

The chain is built from TRBV3-1 (or the pseudogene TRBV3-2) and TRBJ2-2; D unclear. The CDR3 is 11 residues long. CDR1 and CDR2 (germline): LGHDT, YNNKEL (reference sequence). Trimming shortened V by 2 bases and J by 5 bases, and 0 bases separated the two germline ends. In nucleotides, the CDR3 is TGTGCCAGCAGCCAAACCGGGGAGCTGTTTTTT. It encodes CASSQTGELFF.

The chain employs TRBV18 and TRBJ1-1, with unresolved D. The CDR3 extends over 16 amino acids. Germline lookup yields CDR1 KGHSH and CDR2 LQKENI. V shed 4 bases and J shed 0 bases, with 15 bases lying between them. The CDR3: CASSHQRLLMNTEAFF. In DNA, the CDR3 is TGTGCCAGCTCACATCAACGGTTGCTCATGAACACTGAAGCTTTCTTT. Variable domain in full (rest from reference TRBV18 and TRBJ1-1): NAGVMQNPRHLVRRRGQEARLRCSPMKGHSHVYWYRQLPEEGLKFMVYLQKENIIDESGMPKERFSAEFPKEGPSILRIQQVVRGDSAAYFCASSHQRLLMNTEAFFGQGTRLTVV.

The V and J genes are TRBV9 and TRBJ2-1; 13 positions match TRBD2. The CDR3 consists of 16 residues. In germline, CDR1 is SGDLS, CDR2 YYNGEE. The V and J ends lost 4 bases and 9 bases, in that order; junction bases with no gene match: 10. The CDR3 coding sequence is TGTGCCAGCAGCTCCGGACTAGCGGGAGATGGCCGTGAGCAGTTCTTC. Translation gives CASSSGLAGDGREQFF.

This clone was picked up one time. The V gene is TRBV19, the J gene TRBJ2-4, with D perhaps TRBD2 (5 bases). Germline-derived CDR1 and CDR2 are LNHDA and SQIVND (reference sequence). The CDR3 is 14 amino acids. V lost 8 bases and J lost 1, with 12 bases in between. The CDR3 coding sequence is TGTGCCAGTTCTAGAGCGGCCGCCAAAAACATTCAGTACTTC. It specifies CASSRAAAKNIQYF.

This clone was detected once. The V call is TRBV18, the J call TRBJ2-1; 8 bases are a match to TRBD2. The V segment lost 4 bases and the J segment 6 bases; nucleotides outside the gene matches: 14. The CDR3 covers 17 residues. Per the germline V gene, CDR1 is KGHSH and CDR2 is LQKENI. Here the CDR3 reads CASSLGRNPGLGNEQFF. In DNA form, the CDR3 reads TGTGCCAGCTCACTTGGACGGAATCCGGGACTAGGCAATGAGCAGTTCTTC.

This chain links TRBV6-4 with TRBJ2-2; possible D gene TRBD1, 6 bases. The CDR3 contains 14 residues. Germline V gene data show CDR1 as MRHNA and CDR2 as SNTAGT. The V gene lost 7 bases and the J gene lost 1 base, with 10 bases spanning the gap. The CDR3 nucleotides are TGTGCCAGCAAGGAGACAGGGAACACCGGGGAGCTGTTTTTT. It is translated as CASKETGNTGELFF.

This clone was observed a single time. The V and J genes are TRBV7-3 and TRBJ2-3; 10 bases map to TRBD2. The CDR3 covers 16 residues. Germline V lookup: CDR1 SGHTA, CDR2 FQGTGA. V was pared by 5 bases and J by 1 base, with 6 bases of the junction left unmatched. CDR3 protein: CASSQGLAGGTDTQYF. CDR3 in DNA: TGTGCCAGCAGCCAAGGGCTAGCGGGGGGCACAGATACGCAGTATTTT.

V usage is TRBV6-5 and J usage is TRBJ1-6, with TRBD1 matching 10 bases. The CDR3 has 15 amino acids. The V gene end was trimmed by 7 bases and the J gene end by 8 bases; junction bases not matched to a gene: 8. Germline V gene lookup returns CDR1 MNHEY and CDR2 SVGAGI. CDR3 in amino acids: CASKLSGTGDSPLHF. Written as DNA, the CDR3 is TGTGCCAGCAAACTATCCGGGACAGGGGATTCACCCCTCCACTTT.

With respect to this clone: The junction departs from the called germline gene at one end, perhaps through a read error. V is TRBV7-2 and J is TRBJ1-2; D not certain. Per germline, CDR1 SGHTA and CDR2 FQGNSA. The CDR3 spans 14 residues. The CDR3 DNA is TGTGCCAGCAGCGCACGGGCAGTCAACTATGGCCACACCTTC. Translation gives CASSARAVNYGHTF.

This chain connects TRBV9 to TRBJ2-7; TRBD2 agrees at 8 bases. Germline trimming cut 3 bases from V and 2 bases from J; bases unmatched to any gene: 7. CDR1 and CDR2 (germline): SGDLS, YYNGEE. The CDR3 runs 15 residues. The CDR3 DNA reads TGTGCCAGCAGCGCGAGCGGGAGTATTACCTACGAGCAGTACTTC. Its protein product is CASSASGSITYEQYF.

The chain is built from TRBV14 and TRBJ2-2; TRBD1 agrees at 7 bases. Germline V gives CDR1 SGHDN, CDR2 FVKESK. The CDR3 is 16 residues long. J lost 3 bases, V lost 4 bases, and 8 bases had no gene match. CDR3 nucleotides: TGTGCCAGCAGCCCCTTCAGGGGGACGGACACCGGGGAGCTGTTTTTT. It specifies CASSPFRGTDTGELFF.

The chain carries TRBV10-2 and TRBJ2-5; a weak D match, TRBD2 (6 bases). Per germline, CDR1 WSHSY and CDR2 SAAADI. The CDR3 totals 12 residues. V was clipped by 7 bases and J by 6 bases, with 12 bases between them. The CDR3 nucleotides are TGCGCCAGCACGGGGGACTCACAGACCCAGTACTTC. This sequence encodes CASTGDSQTQYF.

The J gene is TRBJ1-3, the V gene TRBV5-1, with 9 positions matching TRBD1. The CDR3 sequence is 16 residues long. Trimming cost V 2 bases and J 3 bases; bases outside gene matches: 6. From germline, CDR1 is SGHRS and CDR2 YFSETQ. The CDR3 loop is CASSLTGTGFGNTIYF. The CDR3 DNA sequence: TGCGCCAGCAGCTTAACCGGGACAGGGTTTGGAAACACCATATATTTT.

V is TRBV19 and J is TRBJ2-7; D is possibly TRBD1 or TRBD2 (5 bases each). This CDR3 has 15 amino acids. Looked up from germline, CDR1 is LNHDA and CDR2 is SQIVND (reference sequence). With 0 bases removed from V and 1 base from J, the gap between germline ends came to 10 bases. This CDR3 reads CASSIDRDPSYEQYF. The CDR3 DNA follows: TGTGCCAGTAGTATAGACAGGGACCCTTCCTACGAGCAGTACTTC. The full variable domain, in which reference TRBV19 and TRBJ2-7 provide the parts outside the CDR3, is DGGITQSPKYLFRKEGQNVTLSCEQNLNHDAMYWYRQDPGQGLRLIYYSQIVNDFQKGDIAEGYSVSREKKESFPLTVTSAQKNPTAFYLCASSIDRDPSYEQYFGPGTRLTVT.

The chain uses TRBV19 and TRBJ2-3; 11 bases are a match to TRBD2. The CDR3 loop spans 16 amino acids. The V and J ends lost 6 bases and 1 base, in that order; junction bases with no gene match: 6. Per the germline V gene, CDR1 is LNHDA and CDR2 is SQIVND (reference sequence). The CDR3 coding sequence is TGTGCCAGTAGGAATAGCGGGAGGGCCGGCACAGATACGCAGTATTTT. Protein: CASRNSGRAGTDTQYF. The whole variable domain, remainder taken from reference TRBV19 and TRBJ2-3, is DGGITQSPKYLFRKEGQNVTLSCEQNLNHDAMYWYRQDPGQGLRLIYYSQIVNDFQKGDIAEGYSVSREKKESFPLTVTSAQKNPTAFYLCASRNSGRAGTDTQYFGPGTRLTVL.

In its sample, this clone was seen a few times. The chain has TRBV19 and TRBJ1-2, with 7 bases that match TRBD1. The CDR3 is 18 amino acids. V trimming: 1 base; J trimming: 4 bases; junction bases outside the gene matches: 15. Germline V lookup: CDR1 LNHDA, CDR2 SQIVND (reference sequence). The CDR3 sequence is CASSIAPVRGAPRYGYTF. CDR3 sequence (DNA): TGTGCCAGTAGTATAGCCCCGGTCAGGGGGGCACCACGCTATGGCTACACCTTC.

This clone has just a few counts. The J gene is TRBJ1-2, the V gene TRBV30; TRBD1 matches at 8 bases. V was pared by 3 bases and J by 8 bases, with 5 bases of the junction left unmatched. The CDR3 totals 12 residues. Germline V lookup: CDR1 GTSNPN, CDR2 SVGIG (reference sequence). Here the CDR3 reads CAWRQGAGGYTF. CDR3 bases: TGTGCCTGGAGGCAGGGGGCAGGAGGCTACACCTTC. Filled out from reference TRBV30 and TRBJ1-2, the complete variable domain reads SQTIHQWPATLVQPVGSPLSLECTVEGTSNPNLYWYRQAAGRGLQLLFYSVGIGQISSEVPQNLSASRPQDRQFILSSKKLLLSDSGFYLCAWRQGAGGYTFGSGTRLTVV.

This clone showed up just a few times. V and J are TRBV21-1 and TRBJ2-7; TRBD1, the D gene given by the table, was not confirmed from the DNA. TRBV21-1 is a pseudogene. The CDR3 length is 15 residues. This chain's CDR3 is CASSAYRDRAYEQYF. The CDR3 nucleotides are TGTGCCAGCAGCGCATACCGGGACAGAGCCTACGAGCAGTACTTC.

Within the sample, this clone is large. The rearrangement links TRBV18 to TRBJ1-2, with 7 bases matching TRBD1. The germline V gene encodes CDR1 KGHSH and CDR2 LQKENI. There are 14 residues in the CDR3. V lost 2 bases, J lost 3 bases, and 3 bases stayed unmatched. The CDR3 region is CASSPGQDHYGYTF. DNA of the CDR3: TGTGCCAGCTCACCAGGACAGGATCACTATGGCTACACCTTC.

The gene calls are TRBV7-9 and TRBJ1-1, with a tentative D call TRBD1 (6 bases). The CDR3 sequence is 19 residues long. Per germline, CDR1 SEHNR and CDR2 FQNEAQ (reference sequence). Between the trimmed V and J ends, which lost 5 bases and 0 bases, there was a span of 25 bases. CDR3 protein: CASSLAGRGAWGLNTEAFF. The CDR3 DNA is TGTGCCAGCAGCCTCGCGGGCAGGGGCGCTTGGGGCTTGAACACTGAAGCTTTCTTT.

This chain uses TRBV28 with TRBJ1-1; D is undetermined. The CDR3 runs 13 residues. CDR1 MDHEN and CDR2 SYDVKM come from the germline V gene. V was shortened by 6 bases and J by 1 base, with 9 bases between the two germline ends. The CDR3 coding sequence is TGTGCCAGCAGCTACGACGGGAACACTGAAGCTTTCTTT. It is translated as CASSYDGNTEAFF. The full variable domain, in which reference TRBV28 and TRBJ1-1 provide the parts outside the CDR3, is DVKVTQSSRYLVKRTGEKVFLECVQDMDHENMFWYRQDPGLGLRLIYFSYDVKMKEKGDIPEGYSVSREKKERFSLILESASTNQTSMYLCASSYDGNTEAFFGQGTRLTVV.